The sequence of this T cell receptor (beta chain) was determined in a study of blood T cells in healthy people across ages. Study as a whole: Template-switching capture recovered about one barcoded beta molecule per two T cells.

CDR1 and CDR2 (germline): MNHEY, SMNVEV (reference sequence). The CDR3 contains 16 residues. V shed 5 bases, J shed 5 bases, and the junction held 13 bases outside the gene matches. A J-beta primer mix and a sample-barcoded 5' primer were used in a second PCR of about 6 to 12 cycles. TCRdb re-called the 5' RACE reads through MiXCR, storing one row per CDR3 protein. The data contain approximately 800,000 distinct CDR3 sequences, 58% of them singletons. The table lists this clonotype with a few counts. The chain recombines TRBV27 with TRBJ2-5, with 8 bases lining up with TRBD2. Sequencing was done on a sample of blood. The TCR originated in a young man in good health. Here the CDR3 reads CASSPEVGLVMETQYF. CDR3 in DNA: TGTGCCAGCAGTCCCGAGGTGGGACTAGTTATGGAGACCCAGTACTTC.